Listed below are T cell receptor beta chains from one sample, sequenced in a study of cytomegalovirus exposure and HLA in healthy donors. The method was immunoSEQ multiplex PCR; TCRdb's version includes in-frame clones alone and lacks a portion of them. The sample's table shows roughly 71,000 clones. Specimen: PBMCs. These receptors came from a woman in her thirties or forties in good health and CMV-seropositive. Both conserved end residues are part of each CDR3. D genes are given only for firm matches.

>TRBJ2-3|TRBD2|TRBV27
TGTGCCAGCAGTTTGGGGGCATGGACTAGCGCCTTCACAGATACGCAGTATTTT
CASSLGAWTSAFTDTQYF
>TRBJ2-7|TRBD2|TRBV14
TGTGCCAGCAGCCAAGAGCTCTGGCGGGAGGTCCACGAGCAGTACTTC
CASSQELWREVHEQYF
>TRBJ1-2|-|TRBV10-3
TGTGCCATCAGTGAGTCGACGAGGTTATTCGCTGGCTACACCTTC
CAISESTRLFAGYTF
>TRBJ1-1|TRBD1|TRBV6-6
TGTGCCAGCAGTCGAGTACAGGGGGCGAGCGCTGAAGCTTTCTTT
CASSRVQGASAEAFF
>TRBJ2-7|TRBD2|TRBV4-1
TGCACCAGCAGCCAACCGCTAGCGGGAGACTACGAGCAGTACTTC
CTSSQPLAGDYEQYF
>TRBJ2-3|TRBD2|TRBV9
TGTGCCAGCAGCGCGACTCTAACTAGCGGAGATACGCAGTATTTT
CASSATLTSGDTQYF
>TRBJ2-1|TRBD2|TRBV7-3
TGTGCCAGCAGCCAAAGCGGGGGGTCCTACAATGAGCAGTTCTTC
CASSQSGGSYNEQFF
>TRBJ2-7|-|TRBV5-6
TGTGCCAGCAGCCCGGTTGACGAGCAGTACTTC
CASSPVDEQYF
>TRBJ1-1|-|TRBV14
TGTGCCAGCAGCCAAGGAGATTCTGAAGCTTTCTTT
CASSQGDSEAFF
>TRBJ2-5|TRBD1|TRBV27
TGTGCCAGCAGTTTTGGGACAGGGGGCGAAGAGACCCAGTACTTC
CASSFGTGGEETQYF
>TRBJ2-2|TRBD1|TRBV15
TGTGCCACCAGGGGAACCGGACAGGGGAGAGTCGGGGAGCTGTTTTTT
CATRGTGQGRVGELFF
>TRBJ2-3|TRBD2|TRBV7-7
TGTGCCAGCAGCTTAGCTTCTGGACTAGCGGGGGGGCTTGTAGATACGCAGTATTTT
CASSLASGLAGGLVDTQYF
>TRBJ1-1|-|TRBV27
TGTGCCAGCAGTTTCTCGAGGTTAAACACTGAAGCTTTCTTT
CASSFSRLNTEAFF
>TRBJ1-1|-|TRBV18
TGTGCCAGCTCGCACCCTCCAGGGAGGGGGAAGGAAGCTTTCTTT
CASSHPPGRGKEAFF